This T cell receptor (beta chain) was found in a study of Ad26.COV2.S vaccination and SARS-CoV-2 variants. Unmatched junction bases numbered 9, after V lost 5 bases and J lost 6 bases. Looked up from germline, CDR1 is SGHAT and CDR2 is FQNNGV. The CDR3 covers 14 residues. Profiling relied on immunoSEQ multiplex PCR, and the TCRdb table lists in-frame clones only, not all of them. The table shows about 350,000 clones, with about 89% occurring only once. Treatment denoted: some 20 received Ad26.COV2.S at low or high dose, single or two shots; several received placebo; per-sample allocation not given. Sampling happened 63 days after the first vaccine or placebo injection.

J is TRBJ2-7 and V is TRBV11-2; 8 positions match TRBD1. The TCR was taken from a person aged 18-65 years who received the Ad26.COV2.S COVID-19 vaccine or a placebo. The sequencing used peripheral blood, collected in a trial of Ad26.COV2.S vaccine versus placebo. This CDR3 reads CASSQDRDTPEQYF. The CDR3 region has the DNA TGTGCCAGCAGCCAGGACAGGGATACCCCCGAGCAGTACTTC.